The 20 T cell receptor beta chains given below trace back to one sample, sequenced in a study of blood T cell repertoires in COVID-19. The table came from immunoSEQ multiplex PCR; TCRdb's copy has only in-frame clones and leaves some out. Counted here are about 300,000 clones, 85% to 90% occurring once; the ten biggest clones make up approximately 1.6%. The specimen sequenced was peripheral blood. These receptors originate from a woman aged 40 to 55 who had recovered from COVID-19.

The chain recombines TRBV4-3 with TRBJ1-4; a possible D gene is TRBD1 (6 bases). Trimming cost V 1 base and J 5 bases, with 11 bases left between them. The germline V gene has CDR1 LGHNA and CDR2 YSLEER. This CDR3 is 15 amino acids long. CDR3 protein: CASSQANRENEKLFF. The CDR3 coding sequence is TGCGCCAGCAGCCAAGCGAACAGGGAGAATGAAAAACTGTTTTTT.

This chain joins TRBV6-5 and TRBJ1-2; 7 positions match TRBD1. The CDR3 covers 13 residues. Germline V lookup: CDR1 MNHEY, CDR2 SVGAGI. After removal of 6 bases from V and 4 bases from J, the junction contained 5 bases not matched to a gene. For the CDR3, the DNA is TGTGCCAGCAGCCTTCCAGGGGGCTATGGCTACACCTTC. It codes for CASSLPGGYGYTF.

The J gene is TRBJ2-7, the V gene TRBV29-1; D remains ambiguous. The CDR3 runs 11 residues. CDR1 and CDR2 (germline): SQVTM, ANQGSEA. V dropped 4 bases and J dropped 3 bases, with 7 bases sitting between them. The CDR3 nucleotides read TGCAGCGTTGTCCTAAGCTACGAGCAGTACTTC. As protein: CSVVLSYEQYF.

This chain joins TRBV5-4 and TRBJ2-7; 7 bases match TRBD1. Germline assignment: CDR1 SGHNT and CDR2 YYREEE (reference sequence). This CDR3 region has 13 residues. After removal of 0 bases from V and 4 bases from J, the junction contained 1 base not matched to a gene. The CDR3 bases are TGTGCCAGCAGCTTGGTACAGGGGTACGAGCAGTACTTC. It translates to CASSLVQGYEQYF.

The J gene is TRBJ1-2, the V gene TRBV11-2, with TRBD1 matching over 9 bases. The CDR3 has 15 amino acids. The ends lost 1 base at V and 7 bases at J; junction bases unmatched: 7. Germline-derived CDR1 and CDR2 are SGHAT and FQNNGV. CDR3 region: CASSLGFRDRVGYTF. DNA of the CDR3: TGTGCCAGCAGCTTAGGCTTCCGGGACAGGGTTGGCTACACCTTC.

The CDR3 DNA sequence: TGTGCCAGCAGCCAAGGTGGGACAGGGGCTGGCTACACCTTC. This gives the protein CASSQGGTGAGYTF. The chain links TRBV14 to TRBJ1-2, with 10 bases fitting TRBD1. Germline V gene lookup returns CDR1 SGHDN and CDR2 FVKESK. The CDR3 runs 14 residues. J was trimmed by 7 bases and V by 1 base; bases with no gene match: 3. The full variable domain, its missing parts supplied by reference TRBV14 and TRBJ1-2, is EAGVTQFPSHSVIEKGQTVTLRCDPISGHDNLYWYRRVMGKEIKFLLHFVKESKQDESGMPNNRFLAERTGGTYSTLKVQPAELEDSGVYFCASSQGGTGAGYTFGSGTRLTVV.

A single count supports this clone. The chain is built from TRBV5-1 and TRBJ2-2; 8 nucleotides align to TRBD2. V lost 0 bases and J lost 0; bases outside the gene matches: 10. This CDR3 has 19 residues. Germline values: CDR1 SGHRS, CDR2 YFSETQ. The CDR3 spells CASSLGTGGGPANTGELFF. CDR3 DNA: TGCGCCAGCAGCTTGGGGACGGGCGGGGGGCCCGCGAACACCGGGGAGCTGTTTTTT.

This rearrangement joins TRBV12-3 or TRBV12-4 to TRBJ2-5; 8 bases are shared with TRBD1. This CDR3 spans 13 amino acids. V lost 6 bases and J lost 2; bases outside the gene matches: 2. The CDR3 loop reads CASRTGAQETQYF. The CDR3 nucleotides are TGTGCCAGCAGGACAGGGGCGCAAGAGACCCAGTACTTC.

In regard to this clone: Different DNA sequences within this sample yield the same CDR3. This sequence joins TRBV7-2 and TRBJ2-5, with D tentatively TRBD2 (6 bases). Looked up from germline, CDR1 is SGHTA and CDR2 is FQGNSA. The CDR3 loop spans 15 amino acids. Between the trimmed V and J ends, which lost 5 bases and 2 bases, there was a span of 15 bases. CDR3: CASSPGTALQETQYF. The CDR3, as DNA: TGTGCCAGCAGCCCTGGGACTGCTTTACAAGAGACCCAGTACTTC.

The chain has TRBV7-2 and TRBJ2-3, with TRBD1 as a possible D gene (6 bases). The CDR3 has 15 amino acids. V shed 3 bases and J shed 1 base, with 11 bases lying between them. In germline, CDR1 is SGHTA, CDR2 FQGNSA. DNA for the CDR3: TGTGCCAGCAGCTTCACAGGGTACCGCACAGATACGCAGTATTTT. It yields the protein CASSFTGYRTDTQYF.

V and J are TRBV19 and TRBJ1-2, with 10 positions matching TRBD1. The germline CDR1 and CDR2 sequences are LNHDA and SQIVND (reference sequence). The CDR3 loop spans 16 amino acids. V trimming: 5 bases; J trimming: 1 base; junction bases outside the gene matches: 7. CDR3 nucleotide sequence: TGTGCCAGTAGTCCCAGACAGGGGGCTTTTAACTATGGCTACACCTTC. Translation gives CASSPRQGAFNYGYTF.

The genes are TRBV5-4 and TRBJ1-2; tentative D call: TRBD1 (5 bases). Germline V gives CDR1 SGHNT, CDR2 YYREEE (reference sequence). Trimming took off 7 bases at V and 4 bases at J, with 20 bases between the two ends. The CDR3 extends over 15 amino acids. This CDR3 is CASGRLDSIPYGYTF. CDR3 DNA sequence: TGTGCCAGCGGGCGTCTCGACAGTATCCCCTATGGCTACACCTTC.

This rearrangement joins TRBV29-1 to TRBJ1-1; TRBD1 aligns across 10 bases. The junction had 5 bases not matched to a gene; V was cut back by 4 bases and J by 0 bases. Germline-derived CDR1 and CDR2 are SQVTM and ANQGSEA. This CDR3 region has 15 residues. CDR3 nucleotide sequence: TGCAGCGTTGGGGACAGGGGCCTTCTGAACACTGAAGCTTTCTTT. Protein: CSVGDRGLLNTEAFF.

The genes are TRBV10-2 and TRBJ2-2; TRBD1 aligns across 7 bases. V trimming: 6 bases; J trimming: 2 bases; junction bases outside the gene matches: 6. CDR1 and CDR2 from the germline V gene are WSHSY and SAAADI. The CDR3 sequence is 15 residues long. The DNA of the CDR3 is TGCGCCAGCAGGAGGGGACAGACCAACACCGGGGAGCTGTTTTTT. It yields the protein CASRRGQTNTGELFF.

V and J are TRBV19 and TRBJ1-1; D is unclear. Germline V gives CDR1 LNHDA, CDR2 SQIVND (reference sequence). The V gene lost 0 bases and the J gene lost 4 bases, with 12 bases spanning the gap. There are 15 residues in the CDR3. In nucleotides, the CDR3 is TGTGCCAGTAGTATAGAATCTTGGGAGAGCACTGAAGCTTTCTTT. This encodes CASSIESWESTEAFF.

The V gene is TRBV4-2, the J gene TRBJ2-1, with TRBD2 matching over 9 bases. Germline V gene lookup returns CDR1 LGHNA and CDR2 YNFKEQ. The CDR3 consists of 15 residues. The junction had 8 bases not matched to a gene; V was cut back by 3 bases and J by 8 bases. The CDR3: CASSHTKIAGDEQFF. The DNA of the CDR3 is TGTGCCAGCAGCCACACAAAAATAGCGGGGGATGAGCAGTTCTTC.

The chain couples TRBV5-5 to TRBJ1-6; 9 bases line up with TRBD1. Per the germline V gene, CDR1 is SGHKS and CDR2 is YYEKEE (reference sequence). J was trimmed by 8 bases and V by 6 bases; bases with no gene match: 6. The CDR3 runs 14 residues. This CDR3 reads CASTVRDRDSPLHF. The CDR3 nucleotides read TGTGCCAGCACCGTCCGGGACAGGGATTCACCCCTCCACTTT.

This clone was detected once. The chain employs TRBV5-4 and TRBJ2-3; tentatively, D is TRBD1 (5 bases). V lost 0 bases and J 0 bases, leaving 8 bases between the germline ends. CDR1 SGHNT and CDR2 YYREEE come from the germline V gene (reference sequence). The CDR3 is 15 amino acids. CDR3 residues: CASSLDRPSTDTQYF. The CDR3 nucleotides read TGTGCCAGCAGCTTGGACAGGCCAAGCACAGATACGCAGTATTTT. Full variable domain (remainder filled in from reference TRBV5-4 and TRBJ2-3): ETGVTQSPTHLIKTRGQQVTLRCSSQSGHNTVSWYQQALGQGPQFIFQYYREEENGRGNFPPRFSGLQFPNYSSELNVNALELDDSALYLCASSLDRPSTDTQYFGPGTRLTVL.

The chain links TRBV30 to TRBJ2-5, with 12 bases fitting TRBD1. The CDR3 loop spans 14 amino acids. Germline V gene lookup returns CDR1 GTSNPN and CDR2 SVGIG (reference sequence). V dropped 4 bases and J dropped 5; count of bases not matched to a gene: 5. This chain's CDR3 is CAWTGQGARETQYF. DNA of the CDR3: TGTGCCTGGACGGGACAGGGGGCGCGGGAGACCCAGTACTTC. Variable domain in full (rest from reference TRBV30 and TRBJ2-5): SQTIHQWPATLVQPVGSPLSLECTVEGTSNPNLYWYRQAAGRGLQLLFYSVGIGQISSEVPQNLSASRPQDRQFILSSKKLLLSDSGFYLCAWTGQGARETQYFGPGTRLLVL.

The CDR3 DNA sequence: TGTGCCAGCAGCCAGCAAGACAGGGCTGCCTATGGCTACACCTTC. This sequence encodes CASSQQDRAAYGYTF. The genes are TRBV14 and TRBJ1-2; 7 positions match TRBD1. Germline lookup yields CDR1 SGHDN and CDR2 FVKESK. This CDR3 is 15 amino acids long. V shed 3 bases and J 4 bases; nucleotides not matched to a gene: 8. Based on the CDR3 plus reference TRBV14 and TRBJ1-2, the full variable domain is EAGVTQFPSHSVIEKGQTVTLRCDPISGHDNLYWYRRVMGKEIKFLLHFVKESKQDESGMPNNRFLAERTGGTYSTLKVQPAELEDSGVYFCASSQQDRAAYGYTFGSGTRLTVV.